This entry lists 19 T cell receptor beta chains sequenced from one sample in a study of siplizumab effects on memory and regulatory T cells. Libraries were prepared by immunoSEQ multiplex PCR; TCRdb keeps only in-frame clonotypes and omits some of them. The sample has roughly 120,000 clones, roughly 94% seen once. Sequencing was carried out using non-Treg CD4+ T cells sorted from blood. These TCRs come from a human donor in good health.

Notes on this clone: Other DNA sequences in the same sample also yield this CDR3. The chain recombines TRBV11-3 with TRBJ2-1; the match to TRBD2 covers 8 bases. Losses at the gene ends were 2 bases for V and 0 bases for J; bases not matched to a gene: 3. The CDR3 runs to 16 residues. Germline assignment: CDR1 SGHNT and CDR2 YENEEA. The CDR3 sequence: CASSLSSGSSYNEQFF. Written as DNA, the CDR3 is TGTGCCAGCAGCTTATCCAGCGGGAGCTCCTACAATGAGCAGTTCTTC.

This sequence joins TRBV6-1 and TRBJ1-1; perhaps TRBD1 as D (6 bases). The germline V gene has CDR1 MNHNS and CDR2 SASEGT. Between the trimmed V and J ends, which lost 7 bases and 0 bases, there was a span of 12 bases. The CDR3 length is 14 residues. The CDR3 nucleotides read TGTGCCAGCATTCCGGGACACCTGAACACTGAAGCTTTCTTT. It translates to CASIPGHLNTEAFF.

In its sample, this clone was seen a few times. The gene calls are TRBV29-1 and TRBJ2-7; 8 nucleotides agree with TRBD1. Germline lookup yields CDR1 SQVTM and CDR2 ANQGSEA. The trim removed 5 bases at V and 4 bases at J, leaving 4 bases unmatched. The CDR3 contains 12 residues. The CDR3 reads CSVSTGVYEQYF. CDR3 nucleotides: TGCAGCGTTTCGACAGGGGTTTACGAGCAGTACTTC.

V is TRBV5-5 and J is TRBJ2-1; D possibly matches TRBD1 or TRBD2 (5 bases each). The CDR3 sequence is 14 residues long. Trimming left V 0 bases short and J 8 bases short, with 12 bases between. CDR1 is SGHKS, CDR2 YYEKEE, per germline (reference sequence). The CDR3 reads CASSLEWGSYEQFF. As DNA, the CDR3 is TGTGCCAGCAGCTTGGAGTGGGGGAGCTATGAGCAGTTCTTC.

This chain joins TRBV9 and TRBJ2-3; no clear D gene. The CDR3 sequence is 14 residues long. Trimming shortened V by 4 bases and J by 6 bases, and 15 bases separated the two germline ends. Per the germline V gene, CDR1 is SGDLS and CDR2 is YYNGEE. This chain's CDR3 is CASSFEPLGDTQYF. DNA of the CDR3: TGTGCCAGCAGCTTCGAGCCTTTAGGGGATACGCAGTATTTT.

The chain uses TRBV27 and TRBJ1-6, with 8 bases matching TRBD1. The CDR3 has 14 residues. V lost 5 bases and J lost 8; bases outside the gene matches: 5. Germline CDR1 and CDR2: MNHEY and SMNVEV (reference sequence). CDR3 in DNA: TGTGCCAGCAGTCAAGACAGGGGTGATTCACCCCTCCACTTT. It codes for CASSQDRGDSPLHF.

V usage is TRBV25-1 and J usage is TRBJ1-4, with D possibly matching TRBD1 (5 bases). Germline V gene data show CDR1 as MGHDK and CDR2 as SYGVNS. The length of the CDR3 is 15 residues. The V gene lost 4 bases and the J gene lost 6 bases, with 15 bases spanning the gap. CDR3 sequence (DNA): TGTGCCAGCAGTGGCGCGAGGGACGTGGATGAAAAACTGTTTTTT. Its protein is CASSGARDVDEKLFF.

The CDR3 reads CASSLFPPGQGYEQYF. CDR3 coding DNA: TGCGCCAGCAGCCTTTTCCCCCCGGGACAGGGCTACGAGCAGTACTTC. This chain joins TRBV5-1 and TRBJ2-7, with TRBD1 identical over 9 bases. The CDR3 has 16 residues. The trim removed 4 bases at V and 3 bases at J, leaving 11 bases unmatched. CDR1 and CDR2 (germline): SGHRS, YFSETQ.

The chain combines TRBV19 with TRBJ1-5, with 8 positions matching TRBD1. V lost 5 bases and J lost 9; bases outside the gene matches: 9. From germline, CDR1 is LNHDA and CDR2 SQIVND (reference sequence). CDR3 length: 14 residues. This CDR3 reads CASSPGGLGGPQHF. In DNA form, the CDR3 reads TGTGCCAGTAGTCCAGGGGGCCTGGGGGGGCCCCAGCATTTT.

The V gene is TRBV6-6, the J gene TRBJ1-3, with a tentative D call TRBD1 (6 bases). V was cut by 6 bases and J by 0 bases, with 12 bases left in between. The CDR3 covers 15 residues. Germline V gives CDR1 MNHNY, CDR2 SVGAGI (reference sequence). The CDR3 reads CASRTTGSSGNTIYF. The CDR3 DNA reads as TGTGCCAGCAGAACAACAGGGAGCTCTGGAAACACCATATATTTT.

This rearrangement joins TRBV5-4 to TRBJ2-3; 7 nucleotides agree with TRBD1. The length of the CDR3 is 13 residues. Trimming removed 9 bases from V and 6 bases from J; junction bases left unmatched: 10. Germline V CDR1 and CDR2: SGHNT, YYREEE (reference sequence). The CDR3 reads CANTLRGTDTQYF. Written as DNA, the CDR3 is TGTGCCAATACGCTCAGGGGGACGGATACGCAGTATTTT.

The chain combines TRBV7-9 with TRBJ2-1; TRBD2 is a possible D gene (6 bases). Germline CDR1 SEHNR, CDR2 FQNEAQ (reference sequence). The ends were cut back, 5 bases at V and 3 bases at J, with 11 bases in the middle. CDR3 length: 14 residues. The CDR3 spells CASSPVGGYNEQFF. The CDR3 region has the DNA TGTGCCAGCAGCCCGGTCGGGGGCTACAATGAGCAGTTCTTC. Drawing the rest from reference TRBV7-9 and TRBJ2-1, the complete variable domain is DTGVSQNPRHKITKRGQNVTFRCDPISEHNRLYWYRQTLGQGPEFLTYFQNEAQLEKSRLLSDRFSAERPKGSFSTLEIQRTEQGDSAMYLCASSPVGGYNEQFFGPGTRLTVL.

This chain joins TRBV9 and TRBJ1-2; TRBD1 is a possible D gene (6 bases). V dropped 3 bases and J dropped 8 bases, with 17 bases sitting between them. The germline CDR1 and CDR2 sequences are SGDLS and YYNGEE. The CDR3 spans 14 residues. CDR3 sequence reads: CASSAAQGSLGYTF. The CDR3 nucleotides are TGTGCCAGCAGCGCCGCACAGGGCAGCCTCGGCTACACCTTC.

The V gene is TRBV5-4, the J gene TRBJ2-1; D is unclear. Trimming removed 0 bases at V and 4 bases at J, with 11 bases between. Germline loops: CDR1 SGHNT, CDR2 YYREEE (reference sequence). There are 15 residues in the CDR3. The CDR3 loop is CASSLDRAQYNEQFF. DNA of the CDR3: TGTGCCAGCAGCTTGGACAGAGCACAATACAATGAGCAGTTCTTC.

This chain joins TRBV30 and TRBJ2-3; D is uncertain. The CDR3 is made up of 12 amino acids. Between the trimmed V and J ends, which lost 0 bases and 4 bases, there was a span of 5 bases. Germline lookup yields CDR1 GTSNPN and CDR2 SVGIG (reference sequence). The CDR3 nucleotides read TGTGCCTGGAGTGTACGGGCAGATACGCAGTATTTT. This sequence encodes CAWSVRADTQYF. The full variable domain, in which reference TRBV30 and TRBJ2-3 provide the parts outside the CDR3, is SQTIHQWPATLVQPVGSPLSLECTVEGTSNPNLYWYRQAAGRGLQLLFYSVGIGQISSEVPQNLSASRPQDRQFILSSKKLLLSDSGFYLCAWSVRADTQYFGPGTRLTVL.

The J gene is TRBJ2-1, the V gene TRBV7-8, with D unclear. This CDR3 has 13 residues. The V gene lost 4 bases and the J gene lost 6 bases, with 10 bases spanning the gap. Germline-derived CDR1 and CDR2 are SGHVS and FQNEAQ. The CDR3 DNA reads TGTGCCAGCAGCTCTCGCCCAATCAATGAGCAGTTCTTC. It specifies CASSSRPINEQFF.

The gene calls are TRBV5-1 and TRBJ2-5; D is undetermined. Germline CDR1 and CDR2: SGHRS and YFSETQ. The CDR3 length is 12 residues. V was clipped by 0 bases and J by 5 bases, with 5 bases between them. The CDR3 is CASSLDGETQYF. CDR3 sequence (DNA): TGCGCCAGCAGCTTGGATGGGGAGACCCAGTACTTC.

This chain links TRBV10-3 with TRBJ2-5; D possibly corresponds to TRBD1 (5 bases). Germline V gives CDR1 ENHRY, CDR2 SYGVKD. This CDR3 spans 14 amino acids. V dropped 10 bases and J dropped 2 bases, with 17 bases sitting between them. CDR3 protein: CATSPGKLQETQYF. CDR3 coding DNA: TGTGCCACCTCGCCAGGGAAGCTTCAAGAGACCCAGTACTTC.

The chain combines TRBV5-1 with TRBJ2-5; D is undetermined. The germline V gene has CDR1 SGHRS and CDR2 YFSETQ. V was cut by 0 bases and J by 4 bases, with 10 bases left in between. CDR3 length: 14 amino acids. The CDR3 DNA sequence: TGCGCCAGCAGCTTGGGGGGTGGTCGAGAGACCCAGTACTTC. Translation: CASSLGGGRETQYF.